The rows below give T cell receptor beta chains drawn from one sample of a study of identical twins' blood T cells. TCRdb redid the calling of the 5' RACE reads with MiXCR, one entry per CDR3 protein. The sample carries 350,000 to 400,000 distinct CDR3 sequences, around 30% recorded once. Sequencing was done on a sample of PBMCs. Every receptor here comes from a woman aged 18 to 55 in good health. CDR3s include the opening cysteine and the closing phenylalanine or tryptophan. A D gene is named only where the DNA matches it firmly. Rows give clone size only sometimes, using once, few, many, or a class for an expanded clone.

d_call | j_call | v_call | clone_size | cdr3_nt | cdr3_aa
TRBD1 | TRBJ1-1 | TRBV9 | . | TGTGCCAGCAGCGCTAACAGGGGGCGGACTGAAGCTTTCTTT | CASSANRGRTEAFF
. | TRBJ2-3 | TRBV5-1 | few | TGCGCCAGCAGCTCGGGGATGGTTGCAGCGACAGATACGCAGTATTTT | CASSSGMVAATDTQYF
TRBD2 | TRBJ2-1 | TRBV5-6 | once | TGTGCCAGCAGCTCCCTCCTTAGACTAGCGGGGTACAATGAGCAGTTCTTC | CASSSLLRLAGYNEQFF
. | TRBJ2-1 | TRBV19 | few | TGTGCCAGTAGCCCAGTGAGGAGGGACAATGAGCAGTTCTTC | CASSPVRRDNEQFF
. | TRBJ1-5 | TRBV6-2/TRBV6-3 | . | TGTGCCAGCAGTTTAAACCCTCGGGGGCCCCAGCATTTT | CASSLNPRGPQHF
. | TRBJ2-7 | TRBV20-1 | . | TGCAGTGCCCTTTATCTCCCTACCTACGAGCAGTACTTC | CSALYLPTYEQYF
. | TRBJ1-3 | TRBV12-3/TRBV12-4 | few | TGTGCCAGCAGATCCCGTGACACCATATATTTT | CASRSRDTIYF
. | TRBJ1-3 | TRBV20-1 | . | TGCAGTGCTAGGGCGCATACCTCTGGAACCACCATATATTTT | CSARAHTSGTTIYF
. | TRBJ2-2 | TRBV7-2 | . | TGTGCCGGCAGCTTAGTCGGTCGAGGGACCGGGGAGCTGTTTTTT | CAGSLVGRGTGELFF
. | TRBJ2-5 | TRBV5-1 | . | TGCGCCAGCAGCTTGAACACTAGAGGAGAGACCCAGTACTTC | CASSLNTRGETQYF
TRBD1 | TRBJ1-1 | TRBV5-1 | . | TGCGCCAGCAGCTCTCGACAGGGCGTTATCGGCACTGAAGCTTTCTTT | CASSSRQGVIGTEAFF
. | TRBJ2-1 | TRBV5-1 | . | TGCGCCAGCAGTTCCACACCCGACTACAATGAGCAGTTCTTC | CASSSTPDYNEQFF
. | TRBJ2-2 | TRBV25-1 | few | TGTGCCAGCAGACCGCAGGGTAACGGGGAGCTGTTTTTT | CASRPQGNGELFF
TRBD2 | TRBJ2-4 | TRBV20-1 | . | TGCAGTGTTAGAGTTGCTAGCGGAAACATTCAGTACTTC | CSVRVASGNIQYF
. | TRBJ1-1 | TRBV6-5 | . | TGTGCCAGCAGCTTTCTGGGATACACTGAATCTTTCTTT | CASSFLGYTESFF
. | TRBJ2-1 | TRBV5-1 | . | TGCGCCAGCAGCTTGGCCGTGGCAAGCACCATCAATGAGCAGTTCTTC | CASSLAVASTINEQFF
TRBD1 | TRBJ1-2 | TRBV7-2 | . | TGTGCCAGCAGCCCGGACCGGGACAGGCACTATGGCTACACCTTC | CASSPDRDRHYGYTF
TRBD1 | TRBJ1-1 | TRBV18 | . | TGTGCCAGCTTAGAATACAGGGGCATGAACACTGAAGCTTTCTTT | CASLEYRGMNTEAFF
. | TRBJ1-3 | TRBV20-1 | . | TGCAGTGCTAGAGCAGGTACTGGAAACACCATATATTTT | CSARAGTGNTIYF
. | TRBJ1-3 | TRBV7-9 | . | TGTGCCAGCAGCTTTCGCGTGGGGGTTGGTTCTGGAGACACCATATATTTT | CASSFRVGVGSGDTIYF
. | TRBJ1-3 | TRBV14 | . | TGTGCCAGCAGCCAAAAAGCTTCATTCTCTGGAAACACCACATATTTT | CASSQKASFSGNTTYF
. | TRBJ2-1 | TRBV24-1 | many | TGTGCCACCAGTAGGAAAGGATACAATGAGCAGTTCTTC | CATSRKGYNEQFF
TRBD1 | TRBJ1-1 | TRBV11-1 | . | TGTGCCAGCAGCTTAGGGGACAGGGGGAACACTGAAGCTTTCTTT | CASSLGDRGNTEAFF
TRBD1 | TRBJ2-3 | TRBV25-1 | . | TGTGCCAGCAGTGACCGGGACAGAGCCACAGATACGCAGTATTTT | CASSDRDRATDTQYF
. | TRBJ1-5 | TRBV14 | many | TGTGCCAGCAGCCATCGCGGATACAATCAGCCCCAGCATTTT | CASSHRGYNQPQHF
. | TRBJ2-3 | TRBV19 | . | TGTGCCAGTAGCAATCCCTTGGACCGAGTTCGCACAGATACGCAGTATTTT | CASSNPLDRVRTDTQYF
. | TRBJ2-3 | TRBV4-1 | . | TGCGCCAGCAGCCAAGATGGGCAGGGGACAGATACGCAGTATTTT | CASSQDGQGTDTQYF
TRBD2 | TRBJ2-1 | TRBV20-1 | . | TGCAGTGCAAAACTAGCGGGGTCCTACAATGAGCAGTTCTTC | CSAKLAGSYNEQFF
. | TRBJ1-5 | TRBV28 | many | TGTGCCAGCAGTTTTCAGAGGGGCCGGAATCAGCCCCAGCATTTT | CASSFQRGRNQPQHF
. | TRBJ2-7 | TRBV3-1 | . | TGTGCCAGCAGCGTTAACAGGGCGTACGAGCAGTACTTC | CASSVNRAYEQYF
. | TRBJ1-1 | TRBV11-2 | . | TGTGCCAGCAGCTTAGGGGGGGGTTGGACTGAAGCTTTCTTT | CASSLGGGWTEAFF
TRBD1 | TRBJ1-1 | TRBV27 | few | TGTGCCAGCAGTTTAATTGTAGGGGGCGTCACTGAAGCTTTCTTT | CASSLIVGGVTEAFF
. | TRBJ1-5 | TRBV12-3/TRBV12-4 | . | TGTGCCAGCAGGCAAGACCCCGGAGGGGTGGTTTATAGCAATCAGCCCCAGCATTTT | CASRQDPGGVVYSNQPQHF